The 20 T cell receptor beta chains below were found in one sample sequenced in a study of cytomegalovirus exposure and HLA in healthy donors. Clones were sequenced by immunoSEQ multiplex PCR, and TCRdb holds only the in-frame ones, with some missing. Of more than 250,000 clones listed, about 85% are singletons. Input material: PBMCs. The receptors come from a woman aged 30 to 39 in good health and CMV-seropositive.

The rearrangement links TRBV4-1 to TRBJ2-2, with TRBD2 matching 7 bases. Germline CDR1 MGHRA, CDR2 YSYEKL. V gave up 1 base and J gave up 0 bases; unmatched junction bases: 8. CDR3 length: 18 residues. The CDR3 bases are TGCGCCAGCAGCCAAGGAGTTCTAGCGGCAACGAACACCGGGGAGCTGTTTTTT. Amino acid sequence: CASSQGVLAATNTGELFF.

The V gene is TRBV6-5, the J gene TRBJ2-3; the D is unclear. The CDR3 is 13 amino acids. Germline loops: CDR1 MNHEY, CDR2 SVGAGI. V was pared by 6 bases and J by 2 bases, with 9 bases between. The CDR3 region is CASRGELTDTQYF. The CDR3 DNA follows: TGTGCCAGCAGGGGTGAGCTCACAGATACGCAGTATTTT.

The chain employs TRBV5-1 and TRBJ2-3, with 9 bases identical to TRBD2. The germline V gene has CDR1 SGHRS and CDR2 YFSETQ. CDR3 size: 16 residues. The V gene end was trimmed by 4 bases and the J gene end by 6 bases; junction bases not matched to a gene: 12. CDR3 loop: CASSPARGLAGDTQYF. The CDR3, as DNA: TGCGCCAGCAGCCCGGCGCGGGGACTAGCCGGCGATACGCAGTATTTT. Looking up the rest from reference TRBV5-1 and TRBJ2-3 gives the full variable domain: KAGVTQTPRYLIKTRGQQVTLSCSPISGHRSVSWYQQTPGQGLQFLFEYFSETQRNKGNFPGRFSGRQFSNSRSEMNVSTLELGDSALYLCASSPARGLAGDTQYFGPGTRLTVL.

The V call is TRBV27, the J call TRBJ1-2; possibly TRBD1 for D (6 bases). With 6 bases removed from V and 3 bases from J, the gap between germline ends came to 17 bases. The CDR3 totals 15 residues. Looked up from germline, CDR1 is MNHEY and CDR2 is SMNVEV (reference sequence). The chain's CDR3 is CASRGLMRGDYGYTF. The DNA of the CDR3 is TGTGCCAGCAGAGGTTTGATGAGGGGGGACTATGGCTACACCTTC.

A few counts support this clone. Other DNA sequences in this sample translate to the same CDR3. The rearrangement joins TRBV28 to TRBJ1-2; D is unclear. V was trimmed by 5 bases and J by 3 bases, leaving 10 bases between them. Germline assignment: CDR1 MDHEN and CDR2 SYDVKM. The CDR3 length is 13 residues. For the CDR3, the DNA is TGTGCCAGCAGTCCCGGGAGGGACTATGGCTACACCTTC. This encodes CASSPGRDYGYTF.

This clone turned up a few times. The gene calls are TRBV9 and TRBJ2-7, with 9 bases identical to TRBD2. Germline CDR1 SGDLS, CDR2 YYNGEE. This CDR3 has 16 residues. Unmatched junction bases numbered 9, after V lost 0 bases and J lost 5 bases. The CDR3 protein is CASSVDRSGSTHEQYF. Here the CDR3 DNA reads TGTGCCAGCAGCGTAGACCGTAGCGGGAGCACCCACGAGCAGTACTTC.

This chain joins TRBV7-9 and TRBJ2-7; TRBD2 matches 7 bases. Germline V gene sequence: CDR1 SEHNR, CDR2 FQNEAQ (reference sequence). The CDR3 runs 15 residues. The V segment lost 5 bases and the J segment 4 bases; nucleotides outside the gene matches: 11. CDR3 in amino acids: CASSPSAGFVYEQYF. CDR3 nucleotide sequence: TGTGCCAGCAGCCCCTCAGCGGGGTTTGTTTACGAGCAGTACTTC.

Points on this clone: A read error may produce the germline difference seen at one junction end. The rearrangement links TRBV7-2 to TRBJ2-1; D gene unclear. Looked up from germline, CDR1 is SGHTA and CDR2 is FQGNSA. The CDR3 has 11 amino acids. Here the CDR3 reads CASRLDNEQFF. For the CDR3, the DNA is TGTGCCAGCAGGTTAGACAATGAGCAGTTCTTC.

The sample holds one count of this clone. This sequence joins TRBV19 and TRBJ2-1; D tentatively reads TRBD1 or TRBD2 (5 bases each). From germline, CDR1 is LNHDA and CDR2 SQIVND (reference sequence). V was pared by 6 bases and J by 3 bases, with 15 bases between. The CDR3 has 15 residues. CDR3 protein: CASSPQGDLYNEQFF. CDR3 in DNA: TGTGCCAGTAGCCCCCAGGGAGACCTCTACAATGAGCAGTTCTTC.

The chain recombines TRBV28 with TRBJ2-2, with a tentative D call TRBD1 (7 bases). Germline V gives CDR1 MDHEN, CDR2 SYDVKM. The CDR3 covers 13 residues. With 7 bases removed from V and 7 bases from J, the gap between germline ends came to 13 bases. The CDR3 nucleotides are TGTGCCAGCACGGAGGGGGCGGTCGGGGAGCTGTTTTTT. Its translation: CASTEGAVGELFF.

A few counts support this clone. The chain has TRBV5-1 and TRBJ2-7; D is unresolved. The CDR3 has 16 amino acids. With 0 bases removed from V and 2 bases from J, the gap between germline ends came to 15 bases. CDR1 is SGHRS and CDR2 is YFSETQ in the germline V gene. The CDR3 DNA follows: TGCGCCAGCAGCTTGGTTAAAGCTTCACTAACCTACGAGCAGTACTTC. It encodes CASSLVKASLTYEQYF.

The gene calls are TRBV27 and TRBJ2-1; TRBD2 matches 11 bases. This CDR3 has 17 residues. Germline V CDR1 and CDR2: MNHEY, SMNVEV (reference sequence). The V gene end was trimmed by 5 bases and the J gene end by 12 bases; junction bases not matched to a gene: 18. The CDR3: CASSLGTSGQEGRGQFF. In nucleotides, the CDR3 is TGTGCCAGCAGTCTTGGGACTAGCGGACAAGAGGGGAGGGGGCAGTTCTTC.

The gene calls are TRBV9 and TRBJ2-5; D uncertain. CDR1 is SGDLS and CDR2 is YYNGEE in the germline V gene. V was trimmed by 7 bases and J by 4 bases, leaving 8 bases between them. The CDR3 has 11 amino acids. The CDR3 reads CASGSSETQYF. The CDR3 region has the DNA TGTGCCAGCGGAAGCTCAGAGACCCAGTACTTC.

This clone was observed a few times. V gene TRBV6-5 combines with J gene TRBJ1-6; 10 nucleotides match TRBD1. Trimming at V came to 2 bases and at J to 7 bases, leaving 5 bases not matched to a gene. The CDR3 runs 16 residues. Germline assignment: CDR1 MNHEY and CDR2 SVGAGI. In nucleotides, the CDR3 is TGTGCCAGCAGTTACGTCCGACAGGGGGCCAATTCACCCCTCCACTTT. This gives the protein CASSYVRQGANSPLHF.

The DNA for the CDR3 is TGTGCCAGCAGCCCACGGCTTTCGTACGGAAACACCATATATTTT. The encoded protein is CASSPRLSYGNTIYF. J is TRBJ1-3 and V is TRBV7-9; D is unresolved. The CDR3 totals 15 residues. CDR1 SEHNR and CDR2 FQNEAQ come from the germline V gene (reference sequence). Trimming shortened V by 5 bases and J by 4 bases, and 15 bases separated the two germline ends.

This clone was observed a handful of times. The chain uses TRBV5-1 and TRBJ2-7; possibly TRBD2 for D (6 bases). Trimming pared 4 bases from V and 0 bases from J, leaving 14 bases between. CDR1 SGHRS and CDR2 YFSETQ come from the germline V gene. This CDR3 has 15 residues. CDR3 DNA sequence: TGCGCCAGCAGCCTGAATGGGAGGAACTCCTACGAGCAGTACTTC. Amino acids: CASSLNGRNSYEQYF.

This clone has a handful of counts. This sequence joins TRBV5-1 and TRBJ1-5; 7 bases line up with TRBD1. The germline gives CDR1 SGHRS, CDR2 YFSETQ. V was pared by 4 bases and J by 9 bases, with 10 bases of the junction left unmatched. This CDR3 has 14 amino acids. CDR3 loop: CASSAGTEAGPQHF. The DNA of the CDR3 is TGCGCCAGCAGCGCGGGGACAGAGGCGGGGCCCCAGCATTTT. Full variable domain (rest looked up from reference TRBV5-1 and TRBJ1-5): KAGVTQTPRYLIKTRGQQVTLSCSPISGHRSVSWYQQTPGQGLQFLFEYFSETQRNKGNFPGRFSGRQFSNSRSEMNVSTLELGDSALYLCASSAGTEAGPQHFGDGTRLSIL.

The chain recombines TRBV19 with TRBJ2-1; TRBD1 matches at 8 bases. Germline-derived CDR1 and CDR2 are LNHDA and SQIVND (reference sequence). Trimming at V came to 10 bases and at J to 6 bases, leaving 11 bases not matched to a gene. This CDR3 contains 14 residues. The CDR3 sequence is CATGGQVYPNEQFF. The CDR3 DNA sequence: TGTGCCACCGGGGGACAGGTTTACCCCAATGAGCAGTTCTTC.

V is TRBV27 and J is TRBJ2-7, with D perhaps being TRBD1 or TRBD2 (5 bases each). CDR3 size: 14 residues. Per germline, CDR1 MNHEY and CDR2 SMNVEV (reference sequence). Trimming removed 6 bases at V and 2 bases at J, with 14 bases between. DNA of the CDR3: TGTGCCAGCAGAACCGGGACGGGCACCTACGAGCAGTACTTC. The encoded protein is CASRTGTGTYEQYF.

The chain combines TRBV6-5 with TRBJ2-7, with D unresolved. The germline gives CDR1 MNHEY, CDR2 SVGAGI. This CDR3 comprises 12 residues. V lost 8 bases and J lost 2, with 10 bases in between. CDR3 nucleotide sequence: TGTGCCAGCCGTGGCCCTGCCTACGAGCAGTACTTC. Translating it yields CASRGPAYEQYF.